A few counts support the clone carrying this TCR beta chain. The antigen remains undetermined. This record comes from a study of response to subunit inactivated influenza vaccine. Study observations and caveats: Seasonal influenza vaccination, on each occasion, was suggested by the authors to recruit few new T cells.

TCRdb itself ran the RT-PCR reads through MiXCR, one entry per CDR3 protein. The sample lists 800,000 or so distinct CDR3 sequences, 21% occurring once. Trimming stripped 0 bases from V and 5 bases from J, with 8 bases between. Germline V lookup: CDR1 SGHVS, CDR2 FNYEAQ. The CDR3 sequence is 13 residues long. This chain links TRBV7-6 with TRBJ2-7; D gene unclear. This TCR came from a man aged 45-65 years who received an inactivated influenza vaccine. Sequenced here: PBMCs from blood, sampled approximately 5 days after vaccination. The CDR3 coding sequence is TGTGCCAGCAGCTTAGCTGCGAAGAACGAGCAGTACTTC. As protein: CASSLAAKNEQYF.